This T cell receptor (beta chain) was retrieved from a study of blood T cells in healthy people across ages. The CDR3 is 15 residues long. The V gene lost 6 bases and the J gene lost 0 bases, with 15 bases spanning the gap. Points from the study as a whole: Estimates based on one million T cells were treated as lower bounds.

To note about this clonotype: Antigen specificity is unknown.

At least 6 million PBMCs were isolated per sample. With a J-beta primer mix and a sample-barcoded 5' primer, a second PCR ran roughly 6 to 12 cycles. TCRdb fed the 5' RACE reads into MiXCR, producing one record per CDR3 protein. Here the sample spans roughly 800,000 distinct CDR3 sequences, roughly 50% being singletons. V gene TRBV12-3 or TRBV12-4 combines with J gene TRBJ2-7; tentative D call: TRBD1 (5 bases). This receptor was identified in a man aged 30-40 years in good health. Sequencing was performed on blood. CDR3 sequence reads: CASRKTDKHSYEQYF. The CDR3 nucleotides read TGTGCCAGCAGAAAAACGGACAAACACTCCTACGAGCAGTACTTC.